The clone carrying this T cell receptor (beta chain) was detected a few times. Its antigen remains unknown. This may arise from a read error, as a much more abundant clone is one base away. V was cut by 6 bases and J by 4 bases, with 9 bases left in between. The CDR3 extends over 13 amino acids. From germline, CDR1 is SEHNR and CDR2 FQNEAQ (reference sequence). Libraries from naive CD8 cells were generated from approximately 20,000 to 1,000,000 sorted cells (with 10%, 30% or 50% RNA). The data belong to a study of molecular identifiers for immune sequencing clone quantification. The wider study: In replicates, RNA taken from 20,000 or 100,000 naive CD8 cells was divided five ways, and four portions underwent sequencing. Study-level points and caveats: Effector cells had over 99% of their molecules in clones above 20 RNA copies, while naive cells had under 1%.

One entry per CDR3 protein results from TCRdb running MiXCR on the PCR reads. The sample holds just over 95,000 distinct CDR3 sequences, around 24% seen once. The origin of this receptor is a human donor in good health. Some libraries in this study had Jurkat cell RNA spiked in. The chain links TRBV7-9 to TRBJ2-2; no clear D gene. Source material: naive CD8+ T cells from blood, with Jurkat cell RNA spiked in. The subset is: FACS-sorted CD8+CD4-CCR7+CD45RA+ naive T cells. The CDR3 nucleotides are TGTGCCAGCAGATCGGTCTCCACCGGGGAGCTGTTTTTT. Protein: CASRSVSTGELFF.